This T cell receptor beta chain derives from a study of blood T cell repertoires in COVID-19. Study-wide background: The United States, Italy and Spain provided the acute and convalescent COVID-19 samples.

Clinical histories supplied by participants themselves formed the basis of cohort assignment. All recovered Cohort 3 donors got two negative PCRs, got clearance, or saw symptom resolution. This CDR3 has 16 residues. From germline, CDR1 is SNHLY and CDR2 FYNNEI. With 6 bases clipped from V and 0 bases from J, the junction kept 7 bases outside the gene matches. Using immunoSEQ multiplex PCR, the repertoire was profiled, and TCRdb retains in-frame clones only, with some absent. The table shows around 250,000 clones, with more than 75% occurring only once. The chain carries TRBV2 and TRBJ1-3; TRBD1 matches at 8 bases. The material sequenced was PBMCs or T cells enriched from blood (not recorded which). The clonotype comes from a man between 18 and 29 years old who had recovered from COVID-19. CDR3 bases: TGTGCCAGCAGCGCTGACAGGGGCCCCTCTGGAAACACCATATATTTT. Its translation is CASSADRGPSGNTIYF.